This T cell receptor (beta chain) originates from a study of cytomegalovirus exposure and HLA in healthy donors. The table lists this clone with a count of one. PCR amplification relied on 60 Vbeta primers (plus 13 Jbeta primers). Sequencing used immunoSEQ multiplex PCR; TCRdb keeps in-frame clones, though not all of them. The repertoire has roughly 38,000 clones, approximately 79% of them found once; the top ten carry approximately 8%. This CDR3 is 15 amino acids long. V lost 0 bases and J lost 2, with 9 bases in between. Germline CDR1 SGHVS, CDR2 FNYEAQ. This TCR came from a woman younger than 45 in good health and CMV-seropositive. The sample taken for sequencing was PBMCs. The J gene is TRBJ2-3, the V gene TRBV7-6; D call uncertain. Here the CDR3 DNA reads TGTGCCAGCAGCTTAGCCGCTAGTTACACAGATACGCAGTATTTT. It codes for CASSLAASYTDTQYF.